Listed below are T cell receptor beta chains from one sample, sequenced in a study of OX40 agonist ivuxolimab in advanced cancers. Clones were sequenced by immunoSEQ multiplex PCR, and TCRdb holds only the in-frame ones, with some missing. The table lists about 94,000 clones, 87% of them singletons. This specimen consisted of CD4+ or CD8+ T cells sorted from blood, obtained in a trial of the OX40 agonist ivuxolimab. Receptors originate from an adult with an advanced solid tumor such as melanoma, head and neck, liver or kidney cancer. Both conserved end residues are part of each CDR3. The order of the fields is clone size, V gene, D gene, J gene, CDR3 protein, CDR3 DNA. D genes are given only for firm matches. Size is stated for part of the rows, as once, few or many counts, or as a class when the clone is expanded.

-	TRBV7-9	TRBD1	TRBJ1-1	CASSQGQLNTEAFF	TGTGCCAGCAGCCAGGGACAGCTGAACACTGAAGCTTTCTTT
-	TRBV5-6	-	TRBJ2-1	CASSLEVSSEQFF	TGTGCCAGCAGCTTGGAGGTCAGTAGTGAGCAGTTCTTC
-	TRBV18	-	TRBJ1-1	CASSPSMNTEAFF	TGTGCCAGCTCGCCGAGTATGAACACTGAAGCTTTCTTT
-	TRBV9	TRBD1	TRBJ2-2	CASRPTGGNTGELFF	TGTGCCAGCAGACCGACAGGGGGGAACACCGGGGAGCTGTTTTTT
once	TRBV5-4	-	TRBJ2-2	CASSSPGGTGNTGELFF	TGTGCCAGCAGCTCCCCGGGAGGGACAGGGAACACCGGGGAGCTGTTTTTT
once	TRBV18	-	TRBJ1-1	CASSPGDTNEAFF	TGTGCCAGCTCACCGGGCGACACAAATGAAGCTTTCTTT
-	TRBV2	-	TRBJ1-3	CASSDPGTSGRNTIYF	TGTGCCAGCAGTGACCCCGGGACCTCCGGCAGAAACACCATATATTTT
-	TRBV18	-	TRBJ2-2	CASSPWTDIDAGELFF	TGTGCCAGCTCACCGTGGACAGACATTGACGCCGGGGAGCTGTTTTTT
-	TRBV7-2	TRBD1	TRBJ2-7	CASSPGQQFYEQYF	TGTGCCAGCAGCCCGGGACAGCAGTTCTACGAGCAGTACTTC
-	TRBV6-5	-	TRBJ1-3	CASSYGSLSGNTIYF	TGTGCCAGCAGTTACGGATCGCTCTCTGGAAACACCATATATTTT
-	TRBV7-9	-	TRBJ2-3	CASSGGMVTQYF	TGTGCCAGCAGTGGGGGGATGGTTACGCAGTATTTT
-	TRBV5-5	-	TRBJ1-3	CASRRVGGAGSRNTIYF	TGTGCCAGCAGAAGAGTCGGGGGCGCAGGATCAAGAAACACCATATATTTT
-	TRBV6-5	-	TRBJ2-4	CATSTDKLQYF	TGTGCCACCTCGACAGATAAGCTTCAGTACTTC
-	TRBV11-3	-	TRBJ1-1	CASSSQGTEAFF	TGTGCCAGCAGCTCACAGGGAACTGAAGCTTTCTTT
-	TRBV5-1	-	TRBJ1-4	CASSQSPGVEKLFF	TGCGCCAGCAGCCAAAGTCCGGGGGTTGAAAAACTGTTTTTT
few	TRBV5-1	-	TRBJ1-2	CASSLEQREDYGYTF	TGCGCCAGCAGCTTGGAACAGAGGGAAGACTATGGCTACACCTTC
-	TRBV7-2	-	TRBJ2-7	CASSPGTGAYEQYF	TGTGCCAGCAGCCCGGGGACTGGAGCCTACGAGCAGTACTTC
-	TRBV4-1	TRBD1	TRBJ2-5	CASSETGGNLQETQYF	TGCGCCAGCAGCGAGACAGGGGGCAACCTCCAAGAGACCCAGTACTTC
-	TRBV19	-	TRBJ2-3	CASSIKGFGDTDTQYF	TGTGCCAGTAGTATCAAAGGATTTGGGGACACAGATACGCAGTATTTT
-	TRBV6-5	-	TRBJ1-2	CASSYATVNYGYTF	TGTGCCAGCAGTTACGCCACAGTTAACTATGGCTACACCTTC
-	TRBV18	TRBD1	TRBJ1-1	CASSPPSGTVTEAFF	TGTGCCAGCTCACCACCTTCTGGGACAGTAACTGAAGCTTTCTTT
-	TRBV6-5	TRBD1	TRBJ1-6	CASSSDRGVSPLHF	TGTGCCAGCAGCTCGGACAGGGGGGTTTCACCCCTCCACTTT
-	TRBV2	-	TRBJ2-3	CASSETGPPRRVVTQYF	TGTGCCAGCAGTGAAACCGGGCCCCCACGGCGGGTGGTTACGCAGTATTTT